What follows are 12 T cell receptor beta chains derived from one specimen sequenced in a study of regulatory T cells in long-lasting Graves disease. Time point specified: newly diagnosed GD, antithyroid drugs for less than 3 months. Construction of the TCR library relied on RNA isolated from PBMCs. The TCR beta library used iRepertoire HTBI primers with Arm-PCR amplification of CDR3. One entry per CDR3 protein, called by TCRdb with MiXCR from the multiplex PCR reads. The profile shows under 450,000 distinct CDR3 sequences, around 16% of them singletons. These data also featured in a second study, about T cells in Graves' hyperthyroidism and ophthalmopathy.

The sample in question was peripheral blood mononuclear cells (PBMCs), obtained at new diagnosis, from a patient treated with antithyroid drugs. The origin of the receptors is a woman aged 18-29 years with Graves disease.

CDR3 DNA sequence: TGCAGTGCTAGAACGGGGGGGGTCTTCTCCTACGAGCAGTACTTC. Protein: CSARTGGVFSYEQYF. The chain recombines TRBV20-1 with TRBJ2-7; 8 bases match TRBD2. This CDR3 spans 15 amino acids. V was clipped by 2 bases and J by 0 bases; unmatched bases: 6. Germline CDR1 reads DFQATT; CDR2 reads SNEGSKA (reference sequence).

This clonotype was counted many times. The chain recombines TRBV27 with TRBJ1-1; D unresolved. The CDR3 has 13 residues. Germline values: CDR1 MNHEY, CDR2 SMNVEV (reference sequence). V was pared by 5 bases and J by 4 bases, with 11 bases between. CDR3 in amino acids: CASSKGGGTEAFF. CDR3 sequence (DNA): TGTGCCAGCAGTAAGGGAGGAGGCACTGAAGCTTTCTTT.

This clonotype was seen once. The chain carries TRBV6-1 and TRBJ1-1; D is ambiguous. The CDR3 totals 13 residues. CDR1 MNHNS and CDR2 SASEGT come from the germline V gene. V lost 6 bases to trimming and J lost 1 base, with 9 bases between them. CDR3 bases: TGTGCCAGCAGCAAAACAACGAACACTGAAGCTTTCTTT. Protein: CASSKTTNTEAFF.

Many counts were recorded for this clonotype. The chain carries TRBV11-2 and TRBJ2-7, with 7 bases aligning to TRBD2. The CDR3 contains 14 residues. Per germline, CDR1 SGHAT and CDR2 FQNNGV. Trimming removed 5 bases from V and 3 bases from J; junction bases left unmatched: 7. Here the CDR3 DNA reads TGTGCCAGCAGCCAGAGGACTAGGGGCTACGAGCAGTACTTC. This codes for CASSQRTRGYEQYF.

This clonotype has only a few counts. CDR3 sequence reads: CASSWGVNSPLHF. CDR3 bases: TGTGCCAGCAGCTGGGGGGTTAATTCACCCCTCCACTTT. The chain recombines TRBV7-2 with TRBJ1-6, with a possible D match to TRBD1 (5 bases). Looked up from germline, CDR1 is SGHTA and CDR2 is FQGNSA. CDR3 length: 13 residues. V gave up 4 bases and J gave up 6 bases, with 7 bases separating them.

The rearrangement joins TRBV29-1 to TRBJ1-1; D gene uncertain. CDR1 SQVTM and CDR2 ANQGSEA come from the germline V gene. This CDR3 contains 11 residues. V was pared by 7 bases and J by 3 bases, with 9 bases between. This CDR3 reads CSGGWDTEAFF. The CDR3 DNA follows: TGCAGCGGGGGTTGGGACACTGAAGCTTTCTTT.

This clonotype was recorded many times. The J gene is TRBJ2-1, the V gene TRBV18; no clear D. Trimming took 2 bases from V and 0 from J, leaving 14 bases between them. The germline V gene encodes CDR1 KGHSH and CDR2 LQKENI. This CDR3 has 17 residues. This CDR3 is CASSPSRARSSYNEQFF. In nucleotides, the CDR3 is TGTGCCAGCTCACCAAGTAGGGCAAGAAGCTCCTACAATGAGCAGTTCTTC.

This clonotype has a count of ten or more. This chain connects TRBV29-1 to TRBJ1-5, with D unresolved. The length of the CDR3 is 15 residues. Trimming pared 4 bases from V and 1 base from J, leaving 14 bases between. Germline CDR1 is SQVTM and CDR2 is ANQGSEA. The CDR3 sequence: CSVGFSEVSNQPQHF. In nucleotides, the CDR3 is TGCAGCGTTGGTTTCAGTGAGGTGAGCAATCAGCCCCAGCATTTT.

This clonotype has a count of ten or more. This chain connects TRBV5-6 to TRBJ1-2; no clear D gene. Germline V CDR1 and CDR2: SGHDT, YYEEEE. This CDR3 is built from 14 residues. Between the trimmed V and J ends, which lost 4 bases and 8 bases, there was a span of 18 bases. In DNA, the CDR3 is TGTGCCAGCAGCCGACAACGTCTGAGAGGCGGCTACACCTTC. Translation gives CASSRQRLRGGYTF.

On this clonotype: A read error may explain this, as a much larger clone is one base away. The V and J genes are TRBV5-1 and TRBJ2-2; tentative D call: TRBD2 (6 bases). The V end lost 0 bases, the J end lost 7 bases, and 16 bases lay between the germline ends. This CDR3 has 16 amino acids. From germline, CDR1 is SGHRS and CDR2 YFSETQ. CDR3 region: CASSLVERASVGELFF. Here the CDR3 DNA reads TGCGCCAGCAGCTTGGTCGAGCGGGCGTCCGTCGGGGAGCTGTTTTTT.

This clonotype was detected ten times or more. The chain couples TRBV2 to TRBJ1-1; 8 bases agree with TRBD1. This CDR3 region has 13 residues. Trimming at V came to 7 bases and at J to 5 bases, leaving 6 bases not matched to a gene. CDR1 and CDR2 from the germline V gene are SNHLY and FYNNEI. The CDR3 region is CASNGQGWTEAFF. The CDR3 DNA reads TGTGCCAGCAACGGACAGGGATGGACTGAAGCTTTCTTT.

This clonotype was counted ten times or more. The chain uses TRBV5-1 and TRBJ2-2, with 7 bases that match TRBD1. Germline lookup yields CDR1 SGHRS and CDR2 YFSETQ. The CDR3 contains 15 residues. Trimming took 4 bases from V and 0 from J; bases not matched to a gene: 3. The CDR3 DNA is TGCGCCAGCAGCGCAGACAGGGCGAACACCGGGGAGCTGTTTTTT. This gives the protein CASSADRANTGELFF.